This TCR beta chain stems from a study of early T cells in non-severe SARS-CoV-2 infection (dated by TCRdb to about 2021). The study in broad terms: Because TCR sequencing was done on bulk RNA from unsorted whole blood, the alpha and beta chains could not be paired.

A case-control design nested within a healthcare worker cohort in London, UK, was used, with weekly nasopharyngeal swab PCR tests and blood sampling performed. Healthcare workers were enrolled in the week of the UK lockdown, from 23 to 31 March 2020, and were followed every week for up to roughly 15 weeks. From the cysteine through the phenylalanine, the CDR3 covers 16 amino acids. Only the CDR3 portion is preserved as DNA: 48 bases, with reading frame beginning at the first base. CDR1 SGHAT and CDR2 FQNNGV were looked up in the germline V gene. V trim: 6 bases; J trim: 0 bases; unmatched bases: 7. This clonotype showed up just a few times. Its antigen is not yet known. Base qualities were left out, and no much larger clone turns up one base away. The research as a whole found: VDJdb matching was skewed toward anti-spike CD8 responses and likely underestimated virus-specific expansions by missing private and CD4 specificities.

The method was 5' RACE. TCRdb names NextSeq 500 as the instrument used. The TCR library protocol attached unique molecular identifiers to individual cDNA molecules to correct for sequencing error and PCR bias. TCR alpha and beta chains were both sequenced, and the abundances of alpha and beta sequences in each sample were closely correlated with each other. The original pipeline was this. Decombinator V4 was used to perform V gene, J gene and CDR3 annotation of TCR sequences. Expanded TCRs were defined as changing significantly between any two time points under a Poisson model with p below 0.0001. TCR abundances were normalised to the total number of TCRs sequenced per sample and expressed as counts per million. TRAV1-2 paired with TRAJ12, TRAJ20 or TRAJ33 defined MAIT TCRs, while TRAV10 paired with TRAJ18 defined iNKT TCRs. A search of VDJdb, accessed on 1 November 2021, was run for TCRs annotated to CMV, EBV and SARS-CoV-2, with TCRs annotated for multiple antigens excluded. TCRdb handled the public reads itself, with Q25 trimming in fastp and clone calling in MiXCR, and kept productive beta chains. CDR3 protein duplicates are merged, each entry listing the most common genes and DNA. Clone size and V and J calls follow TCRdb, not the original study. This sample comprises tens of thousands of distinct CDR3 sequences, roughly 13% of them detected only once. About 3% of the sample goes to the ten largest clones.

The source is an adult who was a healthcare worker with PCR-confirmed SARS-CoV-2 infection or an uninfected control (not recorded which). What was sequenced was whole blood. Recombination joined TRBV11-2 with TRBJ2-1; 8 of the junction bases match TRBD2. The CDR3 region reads CASRRTSGSSYNEQFF. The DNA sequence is TGTGCCAGCAGACGTACTAGCGGAAGCTCCTACAATGAGCAGTTCTTC.